The source of this T cell receptor (beta chain) is a study of PD-1 blockade in classical Hodgkin lymphoma. The time point denotes: cycle 4 day 1 (C4D1), after about 6 weeks of nivolumab. Each patient relapsed following autologous stem cell transplantation, and prior brentuximab vedotin exposure differed. Magnetic negative selection served to purify CD4+ T cells out of PBMCs that had been thawed. Study findings and constraints: Complete responders possessed baseline diversity comparable to newly diagnosed patients.

As regards this clone: The antigen is unknown.

The CDR3 sequence is 13 residues long. Trimming cost V 1 base and J 7 bases, with 10 bases left between them. CDR1 and CDR2 from the germline V gene are MNHEY and SMNVEV (reference sequence). Produced via immunoSEQ multiplex PCR; TCRdb's table is partial and in-frame only. Of 34,000 or so clones listed, approximately 90% are singletons. The gene calls are TRBV27 and TRBJ1-2; TRBD1 might be the D (5 bases). This specimen was CD4+ T cells from blood, taken before the fourth cycle of nivolumab. This receptor was identified in a human donor with classical Hodgkin lymphoma. CDR3 region: CASSLWAGVGYTF. Here the CDR3 DNA reads TGTGCCAGCAGTTTATGGGCGGGGGTTGGCTACACCTTC.